The entry that follows covers one T cell receptor (beta chain) sequence. Assay: immunoSEQ multiplex PCR; the TCRdb copy retains only in-frame clones and omits some. The table includes roughly 130,000 clones, 82% detected once. V lost 6 bases, J lost 2 bases, and 14 bases lay in between. Per the germline V gene, CDR1 is MNHEY and CDR2 is SVGEGT. This CDR3 region has 15 residues. This record belongs to a study of blood T cell repertoires in COVID-19. The sequencing input was peripheral blood. The TCR comes from a woman between 65 and 79 years old with acute or convalescent COVID-19. The chain employs TRBV6-2 or TRBV6-3 and TRBJ1-5, with D unresolved. The CDR3 is CASSDAEGGNQPQHF. Written as DNA, the CDR3 is TGTGCCAGCAGCGACGCCGAGGGTGGCAATCAGCCCCAGCATTTT.